The 2 T cell receptor beta chains given below trace back to one sample, sequenced in a study of blood T cell repertoires in COVID-19. Only in-frame clones appear in the TCRdb table, and some are missing; sequencing was by immunoSEQ multiplex PCR. The profile shows about 220,000 clones, around 85% of them singletons. Specimen: peripheral blood. These receptor sequences come from a woman aged 65 to 85 with COVID-19, enrolled during active disease.

V and J are TRBV11-2 and TRBJ1-5, with TRBD1 as a possible D gene (6 bases). This CDR3 spans 15 amino acids. Germline V gene sequence: CDR1 SGHAT, CDR2 FQNNGV. V dropped 1 base and J dropped 9 bases, with 16 bases sitting between them. The CDR3 loop reads CASSLGSGEGRPQHF. DNA of the CDR3: TGTGCCAGCAGCTTAGGATCAGGGGAGGGGCGGCCCCAGCATTTT.

This chain joins TRBV6-5 and TRBJ1-5; 7 nucleotides match TRBD1. The trim removed 5 bases at V and 5 bases at J, leaving 6 bases unmatched. The CDR3 covers 14 residues. Looked up from germline, CDR1 is MNHEY and CDR2 is SVGAGI. The CDR3 DNA is TGTGCCAGCAGTACACAGGGGTTTCATCAGCCCCAGCATTTT. Translated: CASSTQGFHQPQHF.